This entry concerns a single T cell receptor (beta chain). The target antigen is unknown. This CDR3 region has 12 residues. The germline V gene encodes CDR1 MNHEY and CDR2 SVGEGT. Germline trimming cut 6 bases from V and 8 bases from J; bases unmatched to any gene: 1. Measured with immunoSEQ multiplex PCR; TCRdb has only the in-frame clones, and not every one. Of over 150,000 clones listed, approximately 90% are singletons. This entry is derived from a study of T cell responses to AZD1222 COVID-19 vaccine. Study-wide points: No repertoire was sampled before or during the peak T cell response, only after it.

J is TRBJ1-4 and V is TRBV6-2 or TRBV6-3, with 9 bases lining up with TRBD1. This clonotype originated in an adult in good health. The sequenced sample was peripheral blood, obtained on day 0 of AZD1222 vaccination. The CDR3 DNA reads as TGTGCCAGCAGCGGGACAGGGGAAAAACTGTTTTTT. Translating gives CASSGTGEKLFF.